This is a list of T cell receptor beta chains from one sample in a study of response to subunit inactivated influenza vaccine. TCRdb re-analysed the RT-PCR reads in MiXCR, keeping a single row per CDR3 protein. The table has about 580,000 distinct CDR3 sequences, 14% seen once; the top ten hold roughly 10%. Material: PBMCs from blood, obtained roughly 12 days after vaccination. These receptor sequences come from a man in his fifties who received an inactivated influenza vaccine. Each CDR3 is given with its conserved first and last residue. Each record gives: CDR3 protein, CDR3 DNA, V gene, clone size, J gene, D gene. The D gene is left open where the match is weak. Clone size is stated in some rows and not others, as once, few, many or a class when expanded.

CDR3 protein: CSVSGVSGQVTYEQYF; CDR3 DNA: TGCAGCGTCTCCGGAGTTTCGGGACAGGTTACCTACGAGCAGTACTTC; V gene: TRBV29-1; clone size: NA; J gene: TRBJ2-7; D gene: TRBD1
CDR3 protein: CASSQQQDQPQHF; CDR3 DNA: TGTGCCAGCAGCCAACAGCAGGATCAGCCCCAGCATTTT; V gene: TRBV14; clone size: NA; J gene: TRBJ1-5; D gene: NA
CDR3 protein: CASSSRGKENYGYTF; CDR3 DNA: TGTGCCAGCAGCTCCCGGGGAAAAGAAAACTATGGCTACACCTTC; V gene: TRBV6-1; clone size: few; J gene: TRBJ1-2; D gene: NA
CDR3 protein: CASSLGASGSQPQHF; CDR3 DNA: TGTGCCAGCAGCTTGGGGGCTTCAGGTAGTCAGCCCCAGCATTTT; V gene: TRBV7-2; clone size: few; J gene: TRBJ1-5; D gene: NA
CDR3 protein: CASSQDPGGISNNEQFF; CDR3 DNA: TGCGCCAGCAGCCAAGATCCTGGCGGGATATCTAACAATGAGCAGTTCTTC; V gene: TRBV4-3; clone size: NA; J gene: TRBJ2-1; D gene: NA
CDR3 protein: CSARDLSNEQYF; CDR3 DNA: TGCAGTGCTAGAGATCTTAGCAACGAGCAGTACTTC; V gene: TRBV20-1; clone size: few; J gene: TRBJ2-7; D gene: NA
CDR3 protein: CASSQVDGQNTGELFF; CDR3 DNA: TGCGCCAGCAGCCAGGTGGACGGCCAGAACACCGGGGAGCTGTTTTTT; V gene: TRBV4-3; clone size: few; J gene: TRBJ2-2; D gene: NA
CDR3 protein: CASNPAGGFYEQYF; CDR3 DNA: TGCGCCAGTAACCCAGCGGGGGGTTTCTACGAGCAGTACTTC; V gene: TRBV5-1; clone size: few; J gene: TRBJ2-7; D gene: TRBD2
CDR3 protein: CASSQGTNRINSPLHF; CDR3 DNA: TGTGCCAGCAGCCAAGGAACAAACAGGATTAATTCACCCCTCCACTTT; V gene: TRBV4-2; clone size: many; J gene: TRBJ1-6; D gene: NA
CDR3 protein: CASSFRGLSSYEQYF; CDR3 DNA: TGTGCCAGCAGCTTCAGGGGGCTCTCCTCCTACGAGCAGTACTTC; V gene: TRBV7-8; clone size: NA; J gene: TRBJ2-7; D gene: TRBD1
CDR3 protein: CASSLTGIGTEAFF; CDR3 DNA: TGTGCCAGCAGTTTGACAGGGATTGGGACTGAAGCTTTCTTT; V gene: TRBV28; clone size: many; J gene: TRBJ1-1; D gene: TRBD1
CDR3 protein: CASRKTGAEETQYF; CDR3 DNA: TGTGCCAGCAGGAAGACAGGGGCCGAAGAGACCCAGTACTTC; V gene: TRBV28; clone size: NA; J gene: TRBJ2-5; D gene: TRBD1
CDR3 protein: CASSVLTGGNTEAFF; CDR3 DNA: TGTGCCAGCAGTGTCTTAACAGGGGGGAACACTGAAGCTTTCTTT; V gene: TRBV28; clone size: few; J gene: TRBJ1-1; D gene: TRBD1
CDR3 protein: CASSQDRTGSNYGYTF; CDR3 DNA: TGCGCCAGCAGCCAAGATAGGACAGGTAGTAACTATGGCTACACCTTC; V gene: TRBV4-3; clone size: few; J gene: TRBJ1-2; D gene: TRBD1
CDR3 protein: CASSQESSSGGVSQETQYF; CDR3 DNA: TGTGCCAGCAGCCAAGAGTCTTCGAGCGGGGGGGTTTCCCAAGAGACCCAGTACTTC; V gene: TRBV4-2; clone size: few; J gene: TRBJ2-5; D gene: TRBD2
CDR3 protein: CASSLIADMPGKLFF; CDR3 DNA: TGTGCCAGCAGCTTAATTGCGGATATGCCGGGAAAACTGTTTTTT; V gene: TRBV11-2; clone size: NA; J gene: TRBJ1-4; D gene: NA
CDR3 protein: CASSRAGTGEYEQYF; CDR3 DNA: TGTGCCAGCAGTCGTGCCGGGACAGGGGAGTACGAGCAGTACTTC; V gene: TRBV6-1; clone size: few; J gene: TRBJ2-7; D gene: TRBD1
CDR3 protein: CASSPGTSGVGDEQYF; CDR3 DNA: TGCGCCAGCAGCCCGGGGACTAGCGGGGTAGGCGACGAGCAGTACTTC; V gene: TRBV5-1; clone size: few; J gene: TRBJ2-7; D gene: TRBD2
CDR3 protein: CASTPDWAQASGEQFF; CDR3 DNA: TGTGCCAGCACCCCCGACTGGGCCCAAGCGAGCGGTGAGCAGTTCTTC; V gene: TRBV6-1; clone size: few; J gene: TRBJ2-1; D gene: NA
CDR3 protein: CATSRAGRGPEQYF; CDR3 DNA: TGTGCCACCAGCAGAGCTGGCAGGGGCCCCGAGCAGTACTTC; V gene: TRBV15; clone size: NA; J gene: TRBJ2-7; D gene: NA
CDR3 protein: CSAPGLASYEQYF; CDR3 DNA: TGCAGTGCTCCGGGACTAGCTTCCTACGAGCAGTACTTC; V gene: TRBV20-1; clone size: many; J gene: TRBJ2-7; D gene: TRBD2
CDR3 protein: CSASSSGRAETQYF; CDR3 DNA: TGCAGTGCTAGCTCTAGCGGGAGGGCGGAGACCCAGTACTTC; V gene: TRBV20-1; clone size: NA; J gene: TRBJ2-5; D gene: TRBD2
CDR3 protein: CASSQVTGGIAEQFF; CDR3 DNA: TGTGCCAGCAGCCAAGTGACGGGGGGGATTGCTGAGCAGTTCTTC; V gene: TRBV4-2; clone size: NA; J gene: TRBJ2-1; D gene: TRBD2
CDR3 protein: CSARDGTGVGYTF; CDR3 DNA: TGCAGTGCTAGAGATGGGACAGGGGTCGGCTACACCTTC; V gene: TRBV20-1; clone size: NA; J gene: TRBJ1-2; D gene: TRBD1
CDR3 protein: CASSLEAPYEQYF; CDR3 DNA: TGCGCCAGCAGCTTGGAGGCCCCTTACGAGCAGTACTTC; V gene: TRBV5-1; clone size: NA; J gene: TRBJ2-7; D gene: NA
CDR3 protein: CACQTGRSTEAFF; CDR3 DNA: TGTGCCTGCCAAACAGGCCGCAGCACTGAAGCTTTCTTT; V gene: TRBV10-3; clone size: NA; J gene: TRBJ1-1; D gene: NA
CDR3 protein: CASSLDGGRSNQRQHF; CDR3 DNA: TGTGCCAGCAGCCTAGACGGGGGGCGAAGCAATCAGCGCCAGCATTTT; V gene: TRBV7-2; clone size: NA; J gene: TRBJ1-5; D gene: NA
CDR3 protein: CASSVVGHGTGELFF; CDR3 DNA: TGTGCCAGCAGCGTGGTGGGCCACGGCACCGGGGAGCTGTTTTTT; V gene: TRBV7-9; clone size: NA; J gene: TRBJ2-2; D gene: NA
CDR3 protein: CASSPGQSRPNQETQYF; CDR3 DNA: TGTGCCAGCAGCCCGGGACAGAGTAGACCGAACCAAGAGACCCAGTACTTC; V gene: TRBV7-9; clone size: many; J gene: TRBJ2-5; D gene: TRBD1
CDR3 protein: CSAEGPNSYEQYF; CDR3 DNA: TGCAGTGCCGAGGGACCAAATAGCTACGAGCAGTACTTC; V gene: TRBV20-1; clone size: NA; J gene: TRBJ2-7; D gene: NA
CDR3 protein: CASSLTGEGHQPQHF; CDR3 DNA: TGCGCCAGCAGCTTGACAGGGGAGGGCCATCAGCCCCAGCATTTT; V gene: TRBV5-1; clone size: NA; J gene: TRBJ1-5; D gene: TRBD1
CDR3 protein: CASSHPLAGALYNEQFF; CDR3 DNA: TGTGCCAGCAGCCATCCCCTAGCGGGGGCCCTTTACAATGAGCAGTTCTTC; V gene: TRBV3-1; clone size: NA; J gene: TRBJ2-1; D gene: TRBD2
CDR3 protein: CSAQRARNEQFF; CDR3 DNA: TGCAGTGCTCAGCGGGCCCGGAATGAGCAGTTCTTC; V gene: TRBV20-1; clone size: NA; J gene: TRBJ2-1; D gene: NA
CDR3 protein: CASSLDLAGVDTQYF; CDR3 DNA: TGCGCCAGCAGCTTGGATCTAGCGGGGGTGGATACGCAGTATTTT; V gene: TRBV5-1; clone size: NA; J gene: TRBJ2-3; D gene: TRBD2
CDR3 protein: CASSLGIAGVQYF; CDR3 DNA: TGTGCCAGCAGCTTAGGAATAGCGGGGGTTCAGTACTTC; V gene: TRBV11-2; clone size: many; J gene: TRBJ2-4; D gene: TRBD2
CDR3 protein: CASSRPLSSYEQYF; CDR3 DNA: TGTGCCAGCAGCCGCCCCCTCAGCTCCTACGAGCAGTACTTC; V gene: TRBV7-9; clone size: few; J gene: TRBJ2-7; D gene: NA
CDR3 protein: CSVRDYGGSALAKNIQYF; CDR3 DNA: TGCAGTGTTAGAGATTACGGGGGAAGCGCCCTAGCCAAAAACATTCAGTACTTC; V gene: TRBV20-1; clone size: NA; J gene: TRBJ2-4; D gene: NA
CDR3 protein: CASSLGGGRNNEQFF; CDR3 DNA: TGCGCCAGCAGCTTGGGAGGCGGGAGAAACAATGAGCAGTTCTTC; V gene: TRBV5-1; clone size: NA; J gene: TRBJ2-1; D gene: TRBD2
CDR3 protein: CASRPEMDRNTEAFF; CDR3 DNA: TGTGCCAGCAGGCCTGAAATGGACAGGAACACTGAAGCTTTCTTT; V gene: TRBV12-3/TRBV12-4; clone size: few; J gene: TRBJ1-1; D gene: NA
CDR3 protein: CAGVSSGTGELFF; CDR3 DNA: TGTGCTGGGGTCAGCTCCGGTACCGGGGAGCTGTTTTTT; V gene: TRBV7-2; clone size: few; J gene: TRBJ2-2; D gene: NA
CDR3 protein: CASSEEVMGNQPQHF; CDR3 DNA: TGTGCCAGCAGTGAAGAGGTAATGGGCAATCAGCCCCAGCATTTT; V gene: TRBV2; clone size: NA; J gene: TRBJ1-5; D gene: NA
CDR3 protein: CAWSVQRGQPQHF; CDR3 DNA: TGTGCCTGGAGTGTACAGCGGGGTCAGCCCCAGCATTTT; V gene: TRBV30; clone size: NA; J gene: TRBJ1-5; D gene: NA
CDR3 protein: CASSYSVLAGDTDTQYF; CDR3 DNA: TGTGCCAGCAGTTACTCTGTACTAGCGGGAGACACAGATACGCAGTATTTT; V gene: TRBV6-2/TRBV6-3; clone size: NA; J gene: TRBJ2-3; D gene: TRBD2